Listed below are T cell receptor beta chains from one sample, sequenced in a study of T-cell memory formation after mild COVID-19. TCRdb re-called the 5' RACE reads with MiXCR, one entry per CDR3 protein. The table shows 580,000 or so distinct CDR3 sequences, with about 18% occurring only once. Source material: PBMCs or a T cell subset sorted from them (not recorded which). The source is an adult woman who had mild COVID-19 (a few samples of this study predate the infection). Cell type and time point are not known. Each CDR3 is given with its conserved first and last residue. The order of the fields is J gene, D gene, clone size, V gene, CDR3 length, CDR3 protein, CDR3 DNA. The D gene is left open where the match is weak. For some rows the clone size is stated as once, few or many, or as a class when expanded; others skip it.

TRBJ2-1,NA,few,TRBV4-3,14,CASSQEDRYNEQFF,TGCGCCAGCAGCCAAGAAGACAGGTACAATGAGCAGTTCTTC
TRBJ2-3,NA,many,TRBV7-2,14,CASRNRGVTDTQYF,TGTGCCAGCAGAAACAGAGGGGTCACAGATACGCAGTATTTT
TRBJ2-2,NA,many,TRBV6-2/TRBV6-3,12,CASSRTTGELFF,TGTGCCAGCAGTCGTACCACCGGGGAGCTGTTTTTT
TRBJ2-3,TRBD2,NA,TRBV7-6,15,CASSLYGGSADTQYF,TGTGCCAGCAGCTTGTATGGCGGGAGTGCAGATACGCAGTATTTT
TRBJ1-4,TRBD1,NA,TRBV7-6,17,CASSKYIQGGPNEKLFF,TGTGCCAGCAGCAAATATATACAGGGGGGCCCTAATGAAAAACTGTTTTTT
TRBJ1-1,NA,NA,TRBV5-6,11,CASSLSDEAFF,TGTGCCAGCAGCTTGTCGGATGAAGCTTTCTTT
TRBJ2-1,TRBD1,few,TRBV29-1,15,CSVSQGGQGRNEQFF,TGCAGCGTTTCTCAGGGGGGACAGGGGAGAAATGAGCAGTTCTTC
TRBJ2-3,TRBD2,NA,TRBV4-1,16,CASSQATGGAPDTQYF,TGCGCCAGCAGCCAAGCTACCGGGGGGGCCCCAGATACGCAGTATTTT
TRBJ2-4,NA,few,TRBV18,12,CASSPRRDGRYF,TGTGCCAGCTCACCACGTCGAGACGGGCGGTACTTC
TRBJ1-4,NA,few,TRBV4-3,15,CASSQNQWGGEKLFF,TGCGCCAGCAGCCAAAATCAGTGGGGGGGCGAAAAACTGTTTTTT
TRBJ2-5,TRBD1,few,TRBV4-1,15,CASSRKTGGGETQYF,TGCGCCAGCAGCCGAAAGACAGGGGGCGGTGAGACCCAGTACTTC
TRBJ2-1,TRBD1,NA,TRBV7-8,15,CASSHRRGRRNEQFF,TGTGCCAGCAGCCACCGCAGGGGGCGGAGGAATGAGCAGTTCTTC
TRBJ2-5,TRBD1,NA,TRBV13,14,CASSPSGTEETQYF,TGTGCCAGCAGTCCATCCGGGACAGAAGAGACCCAGTACTTC